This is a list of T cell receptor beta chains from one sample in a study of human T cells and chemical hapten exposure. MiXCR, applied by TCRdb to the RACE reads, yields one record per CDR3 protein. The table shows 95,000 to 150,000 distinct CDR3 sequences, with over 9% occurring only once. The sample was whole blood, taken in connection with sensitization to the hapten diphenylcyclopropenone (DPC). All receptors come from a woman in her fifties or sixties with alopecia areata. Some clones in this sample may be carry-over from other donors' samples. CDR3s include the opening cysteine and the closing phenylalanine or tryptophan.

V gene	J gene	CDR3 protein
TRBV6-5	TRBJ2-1	CASSYRAKRGGVLYNEQFF
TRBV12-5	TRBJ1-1	CASGFNTGGDRKNTEAFF
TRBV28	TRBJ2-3	CASKPAGLAGRDTQYF
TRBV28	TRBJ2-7	CASRGPVFGQYF
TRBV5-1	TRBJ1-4	CASSLDTGSNEKLFF
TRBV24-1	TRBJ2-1	CATSDLRGSSYNEQFF
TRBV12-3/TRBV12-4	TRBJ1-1	CASNPRQGRVDTEAFF
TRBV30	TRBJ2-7	CACSQGVSYEQYF
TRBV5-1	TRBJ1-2	CATRVGSNDGYTF
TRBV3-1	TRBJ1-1	CASSPRGAWDTEAFF
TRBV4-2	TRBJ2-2	CASSQLFGATGELFF
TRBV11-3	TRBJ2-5	CASSLGGLSGETQYF
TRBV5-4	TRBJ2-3	CASSLVDQHPDTQYF
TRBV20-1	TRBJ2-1	CSGGDSGSTDEQFF
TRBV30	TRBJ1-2	CAWSVQLGGYTF
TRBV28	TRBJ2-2	CASSSPNTGELFF
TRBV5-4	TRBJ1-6	CASSYPLKRENSPLHF
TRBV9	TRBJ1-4	CASSKDTWTGIATNEKLFF
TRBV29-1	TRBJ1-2	CSVDRVLPNYGYTF
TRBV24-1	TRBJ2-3	CATRGVVRGPDTQYF
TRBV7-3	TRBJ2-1	CASSLTFYQGSREQFF
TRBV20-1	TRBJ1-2	CSAPRGDGYTF
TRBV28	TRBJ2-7	CASADRIYEQYF
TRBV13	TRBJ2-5	CASSEGDRGQETQYF
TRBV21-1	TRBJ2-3	CASSRSGLAGFSTDTQYF
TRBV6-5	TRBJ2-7	CASSSFEGPEAHEQYF
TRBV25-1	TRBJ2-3	CASSELGHTPSTDTQYF
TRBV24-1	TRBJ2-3	CATSDPLTDTQYF
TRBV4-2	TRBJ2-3	CASSGKGQRTVTDTQYF
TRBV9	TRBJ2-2	CASSPRGSGRTGELFF
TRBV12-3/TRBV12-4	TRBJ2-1	CASSLGTRGNEQFF
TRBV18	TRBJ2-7	CASSPASGYEQYF
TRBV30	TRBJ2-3	CAWTIGDTQYF
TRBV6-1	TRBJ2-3	CASSERSAPDTQYF
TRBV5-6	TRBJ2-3	CATLLWAGETQYF
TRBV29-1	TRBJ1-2	CSVDARRERGYGYTF
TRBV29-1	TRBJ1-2	CTVDGYTF
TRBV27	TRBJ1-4	CASSFSSVRSGSNEKLFF
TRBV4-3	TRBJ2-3	CASSQDSVRQGGDTQYF
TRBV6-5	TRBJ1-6	CATQYRFKGGGFSPLHF
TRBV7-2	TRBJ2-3	CASSLDGDTQYF
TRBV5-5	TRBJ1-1	CASSVATANTEAFF
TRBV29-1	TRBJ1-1	CSALGQLNTEAFF
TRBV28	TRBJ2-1	CASSFPLAGGGNEQFF
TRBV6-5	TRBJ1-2	CATHKGLANYGYTF
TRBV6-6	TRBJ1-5	CASSGEGLIWEPQHF
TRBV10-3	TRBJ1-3	CAIMTDVGNTIYF
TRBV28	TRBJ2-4	CASREVGDSIQYF